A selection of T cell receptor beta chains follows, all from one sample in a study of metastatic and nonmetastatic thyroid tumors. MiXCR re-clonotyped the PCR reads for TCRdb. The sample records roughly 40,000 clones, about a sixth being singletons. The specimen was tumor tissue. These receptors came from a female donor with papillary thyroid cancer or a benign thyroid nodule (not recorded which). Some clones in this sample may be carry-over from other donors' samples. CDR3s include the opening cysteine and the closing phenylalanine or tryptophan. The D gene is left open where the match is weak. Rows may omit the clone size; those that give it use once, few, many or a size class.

CASSFFTGCPRNSPLHF,TGTGCCAGCAGTTTCTTCACTGGGTGCCCTAGGAATTCACCCCTCCACTTT,TRBV28,.,once,TRBJ1-6
CASSLSPSSGSADEQLF,TGTGCCAGCAGTTTATCCCCCTCTAGCGGGAGTGCGGATGAGCAGCTCTTC,TRBV28,TRBD2,few,TRBJ2-1
CASSSGTSGEQYF,TGCGCCAGCAGCTCAGGGACTAGCGGAGAGCAGTACTTC,TRBV5-1,TRBD2,.,TRBJ2-7
CASSPPVAGDGEQYF,TGTGCCAGCTCCCCCCCGGTGGCAGGGGACGGCGAGCAGTACTTC,TRBV18,.,.,TRBJ2-7
CASTTGLAGGHSYEQYF,TGTGCCAGCACAACCGGACTAGCGGGAGGGCATTCCTACGAGCAGTACTTC,TRBV6-1,TRBD2,.,TRBJ2-7
CAAKPGVAGELFF,TGTGCCGCTAAACCTGGGGTCGCCGGGGAGCTGTTTTTT,TRBV19,.,many,TRBJ2-2
CASSAPPGTSWRMAYNGQFF,TGTGCCAGCAGTGCCCCACCCGGGACTAGCTGGAGAATGGCCTACAATGGGCAGTTCTTC,TRBV25-1,TRBD2,.,TRBJ2-1
CASSFGGSADTQYF,TGTGCCAGCAGCTTCGGCGGGAGCGCAGATACGCAGTATTTT,TRBV5-6,TRBD2,many,TRBJ2-3
CASSVRRGDTQYF,TGTGCCAGCAGCGTACGGAGGGGGGATACGCAGTATTTT,TRBV13,.,many,TRBJ2-3
CANSLGPEGGLSSYEQYF,TGTGCCAACAGCTTGGGGCCCGAGGGGGGGCTTAGCTCCTACGAGCAGTACTTC,TRBV11-2,.,.,TRBJ2-7
CASQRGTSYEQYF,TGTGCCTCGCAGCGGGGAACCTCCTACGAGCAGTACTTC,TRBV11-3,TRBD2,many,TRBJ2-7
CASSLGGSTTDTQYF,TGTGCCAGCAGCTTGGGCGGGTCTACCACAGATACGCAGTATTTT,TRBV5-8,.,many,TRBJ2-3
CASSTGRRGEKYF,TGTGCCAGTAGCACGGGACGCCGCGGCGAGAAGTACTTC,TRBV19,.,.,TRBJ2-7
CASSVVGNPLDTQYF,TGTGCCAGCAGCGTAGTCGGTAACCCTCTTGATACGCAGTATTTT,TRBV9,.,medium-sized,TRBJ2-3
CSAQDSPYEQYF,TGCAGTGCACAGGACAGTCCCTACGAGCAGTACTTC,TRBV20-1,.,many,TRBJ2-7
CASSPGRGNSQETQYF,TGCGCCAGCAGCCCGGGCCGGGGAAACTCTCAAGAGACCCAGTACTTC,TRBV5-1,.,many,TRBJ2-5
CSARESGATSHYNEQFF,TGCAGTGCTAGGGAAAGCGGGGCGACGAGCCATTACAATGAGCAGTTCTTC,TRBV20-1,TRBD2,many,TRBJ2-1
CASSQGGTAFYGYTF,TGTGCCAGCAGCCAAGGAGGGACAGCATTCTATGGCTACACCTTC,TRBV4-2,TRBD1,.,TRBJ1-2
CASSLTAAYNEQFF,TGTGCCAGCAGCTTAACGGCGGCCTACAATGAGCAGTTCTTC,TRBV7-2,.,many,TRBJ2-1
CSASLGGGANTGELFF,TGCAGTGCTAGTTTGGGAGGGGGCGCGAACACCGGGGAGCTGTTTTTT,TRBV20-1,.,many,TRBJ2-2
CASRGFSSYEQYF,TGTGCCAGCAGGGGTTTTAGCTCCTACGAGCAGTACTTC,TRBV28,.,few,TRBJ2-7
CASSESGGYYYGYTF,TGTGCCAGCAGTGAAAGCGGGGGCTACTACTATGGCTACACCTTC,TRBV6-1,.,many,TRBJ1-2
CASSFGGEGSGEQFF,TGTGCCAGCAGCTTTGGGGGAGAGGGGTCGGGTGAGCAGTTCTTC,TRBV11-2,.,once,TRBJ2-1
CASSFVPGYGYTF,TGTGCCAGCAGCTTTGTGCCAGGATATGGCTACACCTTC,TRBV5-8,.,medium-sized,TRBJ1-2
CASFLGREQYF,TGTGCAAGCTTCCTTGGCCGAGAGCAGTACTTC,TRBV2,.,few,TRBJ2-7
CSASAGGGNQPQHF,TGCAGTGCTAGTGCCGGAGGAGGCAATCAGCCCCAGCATTTT,TRBV20-1,.,many,TRBJ1-5
CASSSQQGYEQYF,TGCGCCAGCAGTTCGCAACAGGGGTACGAGCAGTACTTC,TRBV5-1,TRBD1,many,TRBJ2-7
CASIDDYGQGSNEQFF,TGTGCCAGCATTGACGATTACGGGCAGGGTAGTAATGAGCAGTTCTTC,TRBV6-4,.,few,TRBJ2-1
CSARDINNYGYTF,TGCAGTGCTAGAGATATCAATAACTATGGCTACACCTTC,TRBV20-1,.,.,TRBJ1-2
CSATGTSGPAAYYQYF,TGCAGTGCTACAGGGACTAGCGGCCCGGCCGCCTACTATCAGTACTTC,TRBV20-1,TRBD2,once,TRBJ2-7
CASTQGDGYTF,TGTGCCAGTACCCAGGGGGACGGCTACACCTTC,TRBV19,TRBD1,many,TRBJ1-2
CASSPTGTSTRNEQFF,TGTGCCAGCAGCCCGACCGGGACTAGCACCCGCAATGAGCAGTTCTTC,TRBV9,TRBD2,many,TRBJ2-1
CASTQGGWEKLFF,TGTGCCAGCACCCAGGGGGGTTGGGAAAAACTGTTTTTT,TRBV3-1,TRBD1,.,TRBJ1-4
CASRGLAGGPRGTQYF,TGTGCCAGCAGGGGACTAGCGGGGGGCCCGCGGGGTACGCAGTATTTT,TRBV11-1,TRBD2,.,TRBJ2-3
CATSDRGRNEQFF,TGTGCCACCAGTGATCGCGGGCGCAATGAGCAGTTCTTC,TRBV24-1,.,many,TRBJ2-1
CSATRDSPEEVF,TGCAGTGCGACCCGGGACAGCCCCGAGGAGGTTTTT,TRBV20-1,TRBD1,many,TRBJ1-4
CSSRDWQAHPYEQYF,TGCAGTTCTAGAGATTGGCAAGCCCATCCCTACGAGCAGTACTTC,TRBV20-1,.,.,TRBJ2-7
CASSLGQGRYSPLHF,TGTGCCAGCAGTCTGGGACAGGGGAGGTATTCACCCCTCCACTTT,TRBV28,TRBD1,many,TRBJ1-6
CSARGPGTAYEQYF,TGCAGTGCTAGAGGCCCCGGGACGGCCTACGAGCAGTACTTC,TRBV20-1,.,medium-sized,TRBJ2-7
CATSSSYNSPLHF,TGTGCCACCAGTAGCTCCTATAATTCACCCCTCCACTTT,TRBV15,.,many,TRBJ1-6
CASSQTPASADTQYF,TGTGCCAGCAGCCAAACCCCAGCCAGCGCAGATACGCAGTATTTT,TRBV3-1,.,many,TRBJ2-3
CASRRWAGDNYGYTF,TGTGCCAGCAGGAGATGGGCGGGGGATAACTATGGATACACATTC,TRBV6-1,.,few,TRBJ1-2
CASSVDVRTDTQYF,TGTGCCAGCAGCGTAGATGTAAGGACAGATACGCAGTATTTT,TRBV9,.,many,TRBJ2-3
CASSESVERPYNEQFF,TGTGCCAGCAGTGAATCGGTAGAACGCCCCTACAATGAGCAGTTCTTC,TRBV6-1,.,many,TRBJ2-1
CSVRRDYNYEQYF,TGCAGCGTGCGCCGAGACTACAACTACGAGCAGTACTTC,TRBV29-1,.,.,TRBJ2-7
CASTRGPGNQPQHF,TGTGCCAGCACTCGAGGGCCAGGCAATCAGCCCCAGCATTTT,TRBV6-1,.,many,TRBJ1-5
CASSPKGTGERGGYTF,TGTGCCAGCAGCCCCAAAGGGACAGGCGAGAGAGGAGGCTACACCTTC,TRBV2,TRBD1,many,TRBJ1-2
CASRRRTGRAGELFF,TGTGCCAGCAGGAGGCGGACAGGGAGGGCCGGGGAGCTGTTTTTT,TRBV6-1,.,many,TRBJ2-2
CASSQQLAASQAAYEQYF,TGCGCCAGCAGCCAACAACTAGCGGCTAGCCAGGCGGCCTACGAGCAGTACTTC,TRBV4-3,TRBD2,.,TRBJ2-7
CASSLGGLYYEQYF,TGTGCCAGCAGTTTAGGGGGACTCTACTACGAGCAGTACTTC,TRBV12-3/TRBV12-4,.,medium-sized,TRBJ2-7
CASSFRTSGRRYTQYF,TGCGCCAGCAGCTTCAGGACTAGCGGGAGACGTTATACGCAGTATTTT,TRBV5-1,TRBD2,many,TRBJ2-3
CASSRWGSGGEQFF,TGTGCCAGCAGCCGCTGGGGGAGTGGGGGTGAGCAGTTCTTC,TRBV6-2/TRBV6-3,.,many,TRBJ2-1
CSSRDWTGTGATGELFF,TGCAGTTCTAGAGATTGGACTGGTACAGGGGCCACCGGGGAGCTGTTTTTT,TRBV20-1,TRBD1,.,TRBJ2-2
CATSSISGSEYF,TGTGCCACCAGCAGTATATCGGGGTCGGAGTATTTT,TRBV15,.,many,TRBJ2-3
CASSRGYTEAFF,TGTGCCAGCAGTAGAGGGTACACTGAAGCTTTCTTT,TRBV6-1,.,many,TRBJ1-1
CASGAESYTEAFF,TGCGCCAGCGGAGCAGAGTCCTACACTGAAGCTTTCTTT,TRBV10-2,.,many,TRBJ1-1
CASSLGAGGVSEQYF,TGTGCCAGCAGCTTGGGGGCAGGGGGAGTGAGCGAGCAGTACTTC,TRBV5-4,TRBD1,many,TRBJ2-7
CASSDNSLSYEQYF,TGTGCCAGCAGTGATAATTCCCTCTCCTACGAGCAGTACTTC,TRBV12-3/TRBV12-4,.,medium-sized,TRBJ2-7
CASSFTGAGYNEQFF,TGTGCCAGCAGCTTTACGGGAGCGGGCTACAATGAGCAGTTCTTC,TRBV5-6,.,many,TRBJ2-1